This TCR beta chain was obtained from a study of identical twins (dated by TCRdb to between 2015 and 2016). Describing the broader study: TCR alpha and beta repertoires from monozygotic twins, unrelated adults of various ages and cord blood were deep-sequenced to test whether fetal clonotypes persist. Replicate twin experiments were performed at different times using different library preparation protocols to rule out contamination.

Regarding this clonotype: No antigen is known for it. Per-base qualities were not stored, and no clone one base away is much larger.

Every donor was a healthy Caucasian. The twin cohort consisted of three pairs of female monozygotic twins, all aged about 18 to 29 years. RNA for TCR libraries was isolated from peripheral blood mononuclear cells. As encoded in the germline V gene (reference sequence), CDR1 is SEHNR while CDR2 is FQNEAQ. Ends trimmed: V by 4 bases, J by 6 bases; bases unmatched to a gene: 9. The CDR3 runs 16 residues from the cysteine to the phenylalanine. The only DNA kept is the CDR3, 48 bases in frame from the first base. On the study overall, not on this receptor specifically: Compared with coincidental sharing between unrelated individuals, out-of-frame TCR alpha sequences shared between twins had an excess of sequences with low generation probability. The excess sharing between twins in beta out-of-frame sequences was weaker because fewer shared sequences reduced the signal-to-noise ratio. Because the same donors could not be followed over many years, the conclusions depended on cross-sectional statistical analysis. Abundant cord blood beta clonotypes carried fewer insertions; young adult naive repertoires showed a weaker similar trend, while memory repertoires showed none. Zero-insertion analyses could be partly confounded by invariant T cells such as MAIT and iNKT, although diverse VJ usage argued against such confounding for most clonotypes. Recombination models systematically underestimated out-of-frame TCR alpha sharing in monozygotic twins but agreed with sharing between unrelated individuals.

The receptor library was made with 5' RACE. Sequencing relied on an Illumina HiSeq 2000. Template switching added a universal primer binding site, and the final cDNA carried a unique molecular identifier that allowed TCR cDNA molecules to be counted accurately. Specific primers in the conserved constant-segment region were used to synthesize first-strand cDNA for TCR alpha and beta chains. To control for contamination, every cDNA library carried two barcodes: a SMART-Mk sample barcode plus Illumina barcodes. Two successive PCR steps introduced TruSeq adapter sequences along with Illumina sample barcodes. Sequencing of the TCR alpha and beta cDNA libraries was done on the Illumina HiSeq platform using custom primers. On the study's bioinformatics: Raw reads were processed with MiGEC to extract unique molecular identifiers, and MiXCR was used to determine CDR3 positions. Recombination models were inferred per individual with the repgenHMM and IGoR tools using an EM algorithm. Shared clonotype analysis was performed with the tcR package in R, normalizing sharing by the product of cloneset sizes. To study raw recombination free of thymic and clonal selection effects, out-of-frame nonproductive sequences were analyzed. In-frame beta chains were kept once TCRdb had trimmed the public reads at Q25 with fastp and called clones with MiXCR. Rows are combined by CDR3 protein, so each entry shows the most common genes and DNA. The V and J calls come from TCRdb's annotation, not from the publication. The sample table shows about 790,000 distinct CDR3 sequences, and 18% are seen once. Roughly 13% of the sample lies in the top ten.

This sample also appeared in a second study, on T cells expressing NK-cell markers. According to the second study: Three sorted T-cell subsets (CD3+CD56+NKG2C+, CD3+CD56+NKG2C- and CD3+CD56-NKG2C+) from 7 to 9 donors had their TCR beta-chain repertoires profiled. Seven of the eight sequenced donors were HCMV-seropositive and one was HCMV-seronegative. In several experiments an anti-gammadeltaTCR antibody was added to restrict sorting to alphabetaTCR-expressing T cells. In roughly 6 donors, the dominant CD3+CD56+NKG2C+ clonotypes ranked among the top 10 CD8+ clonotypes, making up about 1.0-7.5% of CD8+ T cells. Those dominant clonotypes were again the most abundant among CD3+CD56-NKG2C+ cells in a handful of donors, at roughly 28.3-60.1%. Whether the expanded NKG2C-expressing T cell clones were specific for HCMV antigens remained unclear. All eight donors whose samples were sequenced were randomly selected healthy volunteers, three of them men and five women. HCMV serostatus was determined by detecting HCMV-specific IgG in serum with a commercial ELISA kit. Bulk peripheral blood T-cell repertoires were additionally sequenced from unsorted PBMC for a handful of donors. MIGEC was used to demultiplex reads and group reads by UMI, and MiTCR was used to assemble and quantify clonotypes. To exclude erroneous sequences, any TCR cDNA sequence not supported by at least two reads was discarded. Downstream repertoire analysis used the tcR package, and clonotypes were matched across fractions by CDR3 nucleotide sequence plus V segment. Antigen specificity was annotated against VDJdb with VDJmatch, allowing one amino acid substitution in CDR3.

The V and J segments used are TRBV7-9 and TRBJ2-3; TRBD2 matches 11 bases in the middle. This TCR was sampled from a woman aged 18-29 years in good health. The sample taken for sequencing was PBMCs. The encoded CDR3 is CASSSPLAGVEDTQYF. Read as DNA, the sequence is TGTGCCAGCAGCTCGCCACTAGCGGGAGTCGAGGATACGCAGTATTTT.